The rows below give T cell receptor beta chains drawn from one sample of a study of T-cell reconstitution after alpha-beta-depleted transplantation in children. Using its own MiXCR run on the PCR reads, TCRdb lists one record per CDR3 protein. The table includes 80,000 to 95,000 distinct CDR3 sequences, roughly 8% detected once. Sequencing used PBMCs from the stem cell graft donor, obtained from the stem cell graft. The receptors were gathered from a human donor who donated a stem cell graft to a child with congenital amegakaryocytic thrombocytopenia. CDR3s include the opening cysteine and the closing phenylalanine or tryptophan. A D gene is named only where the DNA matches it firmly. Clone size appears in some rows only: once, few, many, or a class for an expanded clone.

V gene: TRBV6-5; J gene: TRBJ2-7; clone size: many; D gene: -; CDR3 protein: CASSPQQAYEQYF; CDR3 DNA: TGTGCCAGCAGTCCTCAGCAAGCCTACGAGCAGTACTTC
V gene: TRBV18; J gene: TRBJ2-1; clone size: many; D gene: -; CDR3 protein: CASSPGYSYNEQFF; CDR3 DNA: TGTGCCAGCTCACCAGGCTACTCCTACAATGAGCAGTTCTTC
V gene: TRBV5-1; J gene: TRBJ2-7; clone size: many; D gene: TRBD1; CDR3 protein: CASSLIPGTGVNSEQYF; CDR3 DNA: TGCGCCAGCAGCTTAATACCCGGGACAGGGGTTAACTCCGAGCAGTACTTC
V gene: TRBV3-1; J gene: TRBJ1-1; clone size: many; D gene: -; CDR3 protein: CASSRSRGGTEAFF; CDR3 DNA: TGTGCCAGCAGCCGATCACGGGGGGGCACTGAAGCTTTCTTT
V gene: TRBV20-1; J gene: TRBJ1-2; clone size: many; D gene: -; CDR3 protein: CSASRTSDGYTF; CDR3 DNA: TGCAGTGCTAGCCGGACATCGGATGGCTACACCTTC
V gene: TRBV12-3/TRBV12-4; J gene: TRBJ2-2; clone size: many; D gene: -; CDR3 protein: CASTLNRGNTGELFF; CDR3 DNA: TGTGCCAGCACCCTGAATCGAGGAAACACCGGGGAGCTGTTTTTT
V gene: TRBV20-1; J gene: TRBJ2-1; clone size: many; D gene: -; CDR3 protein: CSASYYPLSNEQFF; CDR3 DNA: TGCAGTGCTAGTTACTACCCCCTTAGCAATGAGCAGTTCTTC
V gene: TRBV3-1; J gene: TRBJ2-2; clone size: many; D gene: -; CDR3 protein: CASSQEQIGELFF; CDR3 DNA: TGTGCCAGCAGCCAAGAACAGATCGGGGAGCTGTTTTTT
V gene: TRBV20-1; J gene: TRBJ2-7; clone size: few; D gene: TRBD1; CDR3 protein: CSAQAGGASYEQYF; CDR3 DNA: TGCAGTGCTCAAGCAGGGGGCGCTTCCTACGAGCAGTACTTC
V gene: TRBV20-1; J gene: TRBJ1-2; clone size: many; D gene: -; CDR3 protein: CSARVPRDGYTF; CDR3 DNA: TGCAGTGCTAGGGTTCCCAGGGACGGCTACACCTTC
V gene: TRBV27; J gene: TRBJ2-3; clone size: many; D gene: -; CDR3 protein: CASKDGLGTDTQYF; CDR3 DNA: TGTGCCAGCAAAGACGGGTTAGGCACAGATACGCAGTATTTT
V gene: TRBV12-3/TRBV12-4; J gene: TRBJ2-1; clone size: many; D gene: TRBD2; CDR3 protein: CASSLGSGGRNEQFF; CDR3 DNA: TGTGCCAGCAGTTTAGGTAGCGGGGGCCGCAATGAGCAGTTCTTC
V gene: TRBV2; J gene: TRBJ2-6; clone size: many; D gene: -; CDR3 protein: CASSLSQNSGANVLTF; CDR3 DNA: TGTGCCAGCAGCCTCAGCCAAAACTCTGGGGCCAACGTCCTGACTTTC
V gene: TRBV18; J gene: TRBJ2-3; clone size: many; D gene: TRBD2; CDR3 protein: CASSEGLASRGDTQYF; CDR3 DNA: TGTGCCAGCTCAGAAGGACTAGCTTCACGGGGAGATACGCAGTATTTT
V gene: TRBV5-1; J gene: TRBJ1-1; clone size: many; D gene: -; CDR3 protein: CASSSAIGGGTEAFF; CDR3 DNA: TGCGCCAGCAGCTCGGCGATCGGAGGGGGCACTGAAGCTTTCTTT
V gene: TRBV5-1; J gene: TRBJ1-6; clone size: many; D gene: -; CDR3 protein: CASSQPGLKNSPLHF; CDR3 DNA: TGCGCCAGCAGCCAGCCGGGACTTAAGAATTCACCCCTCCACTTT
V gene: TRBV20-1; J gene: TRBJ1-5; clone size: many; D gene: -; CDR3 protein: CSALAGNGNQPQHF; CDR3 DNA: TGCAGTGCCTTAGCTGGGAACGGCAATCAGCCCCAGCATTTT
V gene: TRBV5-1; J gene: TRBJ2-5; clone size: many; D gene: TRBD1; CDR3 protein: CASSLGQGGETQYF; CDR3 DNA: TGCGCCAGCAGCTTGGGACAGGGCGGAGAGACCCAGTACTTC
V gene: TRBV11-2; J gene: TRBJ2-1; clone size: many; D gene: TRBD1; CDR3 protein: CASHLRDRVHEQFF; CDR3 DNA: TGTGCCAGCCACCTCCGGGACAGGGTCCATGAGCAGTTCTTC
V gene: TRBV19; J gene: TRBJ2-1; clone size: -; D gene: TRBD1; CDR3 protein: CASSIGSGQVNNEQFF; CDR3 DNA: TGTGCCAGTAGTATAGGGTCGGGACAGGTGAACAATGAGCAGTTCTTC
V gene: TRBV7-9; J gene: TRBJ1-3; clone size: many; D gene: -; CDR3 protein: CASSRADTIYF; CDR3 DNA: TGTGCCAGCAGTAGGGCGGACACCATATATTTT
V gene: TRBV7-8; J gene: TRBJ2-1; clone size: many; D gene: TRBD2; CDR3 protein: CATTGTTYNEQFF; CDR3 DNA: TGTGCCACCACCGGGACTACCTACAATGAGCAGTTCTTC
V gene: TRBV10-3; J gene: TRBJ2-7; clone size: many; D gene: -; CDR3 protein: CAISGGSQGWEQYF; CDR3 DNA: TGTGCCATCAGCGGGGGCTCCCAGGGGTGGGAGCAGTACTTC
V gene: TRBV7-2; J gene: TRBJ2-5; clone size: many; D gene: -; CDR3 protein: CASSLEVTLQMGQYF; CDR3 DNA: TGTGCCAGCAGCTTAGAGGTGACCCTTCAAATGGGCCAGTACTTC
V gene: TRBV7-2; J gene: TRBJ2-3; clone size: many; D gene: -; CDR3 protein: CASSSEYKRRTQYF; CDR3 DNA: TGTGCCAGCAGCTCAGAATACAAGAGAAGGACGCAGTATTTT
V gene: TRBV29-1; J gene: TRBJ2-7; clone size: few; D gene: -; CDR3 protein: CSVEVAYEQYF; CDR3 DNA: TGCAGCGTTGAAGTGGCCTACGAGCAGTACTTC
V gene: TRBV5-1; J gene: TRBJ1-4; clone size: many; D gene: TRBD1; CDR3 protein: CASRLGQGNEKLFF; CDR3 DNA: TGCGCCAGCAGGCTGGGACAGGGAAATGAAAAACTGTTTTTT
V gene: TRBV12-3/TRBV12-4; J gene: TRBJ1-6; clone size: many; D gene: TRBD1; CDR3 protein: CASSRTGHNSPLHF; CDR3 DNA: TGTGCCAGCAGTCGGACAGGACATAATTCACCCCTCCACTTT
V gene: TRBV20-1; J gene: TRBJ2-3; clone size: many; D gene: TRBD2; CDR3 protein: CSATLAGGRDTQYF; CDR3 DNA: TGCAGTGCTACTCTAGCGGGGGGTCGGGATACGCAGTATTTT
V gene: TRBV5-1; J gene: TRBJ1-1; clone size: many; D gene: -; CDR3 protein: CASSFRGTQDEAFF; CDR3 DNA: TGCGCCAGCAGCTTCCGAGGAACGCAGGATGAAGCTTTCTTT
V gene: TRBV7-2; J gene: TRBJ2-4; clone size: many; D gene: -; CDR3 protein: CASSLEGGGGKNIQYF; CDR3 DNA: TGTGCCAGCAGCTTAGAAGGGGGTGGGGGGAAAAACATTCAGTACTTC
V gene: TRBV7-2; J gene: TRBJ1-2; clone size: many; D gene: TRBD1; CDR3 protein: CASSPGTGANYGYTF; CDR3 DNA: TGTGCCAGCAGCCCCGGGACAGGAGCTAACTATGGCTACACCTTC
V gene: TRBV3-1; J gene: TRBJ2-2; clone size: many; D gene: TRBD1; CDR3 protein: CASSPIRGPTGELFF; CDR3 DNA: TGTGCCAGCAGCCCAATTAGGGGGCCCACCGGGGAGCTGTTTTTT
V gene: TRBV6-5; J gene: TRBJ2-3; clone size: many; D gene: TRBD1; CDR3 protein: CASSFQQGSDTQYF; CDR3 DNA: TGTGCCAGCAGTTTCCAACAGGGGTCAGATACGCAGTATTTT
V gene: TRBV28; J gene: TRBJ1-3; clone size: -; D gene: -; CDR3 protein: CASSPPGVSSSGNTIYF; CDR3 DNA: TGTGCCAGCAGTCCCCCAGGGGTGAGCTCCTCTGGAAACACCATATATTTT
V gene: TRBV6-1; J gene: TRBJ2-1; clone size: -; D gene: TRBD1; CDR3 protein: CASGTGLYNEQFF; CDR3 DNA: TGTGCCAGCGGGACAGGGCTCTACAATGAGCAGTTCTTC
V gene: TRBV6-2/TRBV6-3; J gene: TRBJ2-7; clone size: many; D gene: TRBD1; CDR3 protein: CASSSFGTGRYEQYF; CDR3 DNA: TGTGCCAGCAGTTCGTTTGGGACAGGGCGCTACGAGCAGTACTTC
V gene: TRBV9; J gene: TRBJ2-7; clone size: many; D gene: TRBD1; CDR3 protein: CASSNGQGRDEQYF; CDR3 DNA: TGTGCCAGCAGCAATGGACAGGGAAGGGACGAGCAGTACTTC
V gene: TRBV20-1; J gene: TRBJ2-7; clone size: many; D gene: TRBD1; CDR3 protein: CSAADRGGAYEQYF; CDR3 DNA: TGCAGTGCTGCGGACAGGGGAGGCGCCTACGAGCAGTACTTC
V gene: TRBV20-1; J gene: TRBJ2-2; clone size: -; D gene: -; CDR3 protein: CCAREYDTGDTGELFF; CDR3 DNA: TGCTGTGCTAGAGAGTACGACACGGGAGACACCGGGGAGCTGTTTTTT
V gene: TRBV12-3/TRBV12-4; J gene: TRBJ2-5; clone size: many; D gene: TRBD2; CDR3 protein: CASSRSGGRMSPETQYF; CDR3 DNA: TGTGCCAGCAGTCGTAGCGGGGGGCGAATGTCCCCAGAGACCCAGTACTTC
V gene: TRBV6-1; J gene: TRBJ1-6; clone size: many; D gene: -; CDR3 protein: CASTGISYNSPLHF; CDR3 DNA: TGTGCCAGCACGGGTATTTCCTATAATTCACCCCTCCACTTT
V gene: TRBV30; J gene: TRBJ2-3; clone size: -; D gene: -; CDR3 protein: CAWSTAGFPDTQYF; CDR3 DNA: TGTGCCTGGAGTACAGCGGGTTTCCCAGATACGCAGTATTTT
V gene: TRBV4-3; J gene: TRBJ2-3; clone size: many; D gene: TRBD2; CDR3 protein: CASSQDGSGEYTDTQYF; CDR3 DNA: TGCGCCAGCAGCCAAGATGGTAGCGGGGAATACACAGATACGCAGTATTTT
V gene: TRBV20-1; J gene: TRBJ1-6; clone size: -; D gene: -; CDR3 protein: CSARESPGKDSPLHF; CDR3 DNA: TGCAGTGCTAGAGAGAGTCCGGGGAAGGATTCACCCCTCCACTTT
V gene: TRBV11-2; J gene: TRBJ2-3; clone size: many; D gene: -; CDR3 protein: CASSLGRVTQYF; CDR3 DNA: TGTGCCAGCAGCTTAGGACGAGTAACGCAGTATTTT
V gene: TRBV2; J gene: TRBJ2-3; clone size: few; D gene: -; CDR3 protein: CASGEPAGRNTDTQYF; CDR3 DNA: TGTGCCAGCGGGGAGCCGGCGGGACGCAACACAGATACGCAGTATTTT